The source of this T cell receptor beta chain is a study of blood T cell repertoires in COVID-19. About the study: The United States, Italy and Spain provided the acute and convalescent COVID-19 samples.

The study recruited people aged roughly 18 to 100 years across about two dozen US areas. A COVID-19 case was met by exposed participants within 2 weeks before study entry. Libraries were prepared by immunoSEQ multiplex PCR; TCRdb keeps only in-frame clonotypes and omits some of them. The data show about 260,000 clones, 88% seen once. This CDR3 is built from 14 residues. Germline lookup yields CDR1 ENHRY and CDR2 SYGVKD. J gave up 3 bases and V 6 bases, and 3 bases lay outside the gene matches. The sequencing input was PBMCs or T cells enriched from blood (not recorded which). The sequence was collected from a woman in her 40s who had been exposed to COVID-19. The chain joins TRBV10-3 to TRBJ1-2; TRBD1 agrees at 11 bases. The CDR3 DNA sequence: TGTGCCATCAGGGACAGGGGGCGCGACTATGGCTACACCTTC. It translates to CAIRDRGRDYGYTF.